Detailed here is one T cell receptor (beta chain). The data are from a study of blood T cell repertoires in COVID-19. Study in general: From the United States, Italy and Spain came samples of acute and convalescent COVID-19. From T cells, B-cell-depleted T cells, or PBMCs came the material, which was cDNA or gDNA.

Under the authors' procedure: Cell counts per sample came from amplifying reference gene primers. Produced via immunoSEQ multiplex PCR; TCRdb's table is partial and in-frame only. That table furnishes V, J and clone size, whereas the DNA furnished D and trimming. The sample carries some 40,000 clones, about 88% recorded once. The V and J ends lost 1 base and 4 bases respectively, with 10 bases between them. Per the germline V gene, CDR1 is SGDLS and CDR2 is YYNGEE. This CDR3 has 14 residues. The TCR sequence derives from a human donor in a cohort sampled during active COVID-19. The chain employs TRBV9 and TRBJ2-3; D is possibly TRBD1 (5 bases). Sequencing was done on a sample of peripheral blood. CDR3 DNA: TGTGCCAGCAGCGTAAGGGGCGCTGCAGATACGCAGTATTTT. Residues: CASSVRGAADTQYF.